Below, 3 T cell receptor beta chains from the same sample are listed, as sequenced in a study of blood T cell repertoires in COVID-19. Libraries were prepared by immunoSEQ multiplex PCR; TCRdb keeps only in-frame clonotypes and omits some of them. This table holds approximately 250,000 clones, nearly 85% found once. The sample comprised peripheral blood. The receptors derive from a human donor in a cohort sampled during active COVID-19.

J is TRBJ1-1 and V is TRBV6-5; D not resolved. The V gene's germline CDR1 is MNHEY and CDR2 SVGAGI. The CDR3 consists of 13 residues. Trimming took 5 bases from V and 1 from J, leaving 8 bases between them. The CDR3 here is CASSTHRNTEAFF. The CDR3 coding sequence is TGTGCCAGCAGTACCCACAGGAACACTGAAGCTTTCTTT.

The chain couples TRBV5-8 to TRBJ2-3; tentative D call: TRBD2 (6 bases). The CDR3 is 14 amino acids. Germline values: CDR1 SGHTS, CDR2 YDEGEE. The germline V and J ends were trimmed by 4 bases and 0 bases, with 9 bases remaining between them. In nucleotides, the CDR3 is TGTGCCAGCAGCATGACTAGAAGCACAGATACGCAGTATTTT. The encoded protein is CASSMTRSTDTQYF.

The rearrangement joins TRBV9 to TRBJ1-5; TRBD1 matches at 10 bases. The CDR3 contains 16 residues. Trimming cost V 4 bases and J 0 bases; bases outside gene matches: 4. Germline V gene sequence: CDR1 SGDLS, CDR2 YYNGEE. The CDR3 DNA is TGTGCCAGCAGCCCCGGGACAGGGGCTAGCAATCAGCCCCAGCATTTT. This translates into CASSPGTGASNQPQHF.